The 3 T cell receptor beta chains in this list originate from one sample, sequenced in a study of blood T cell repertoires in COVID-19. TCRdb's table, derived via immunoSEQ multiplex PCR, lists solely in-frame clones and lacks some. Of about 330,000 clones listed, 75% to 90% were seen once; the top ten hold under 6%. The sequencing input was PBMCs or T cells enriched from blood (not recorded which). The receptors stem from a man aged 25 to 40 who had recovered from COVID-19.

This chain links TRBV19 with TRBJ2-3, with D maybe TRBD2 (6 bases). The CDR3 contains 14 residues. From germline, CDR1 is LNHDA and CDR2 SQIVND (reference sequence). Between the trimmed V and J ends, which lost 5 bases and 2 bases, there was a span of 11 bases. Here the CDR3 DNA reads TGTGCCAGTAGTGCATGGGGGGACACAGATACGCAGTATTTT. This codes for CASSAWGDTDTQYF.

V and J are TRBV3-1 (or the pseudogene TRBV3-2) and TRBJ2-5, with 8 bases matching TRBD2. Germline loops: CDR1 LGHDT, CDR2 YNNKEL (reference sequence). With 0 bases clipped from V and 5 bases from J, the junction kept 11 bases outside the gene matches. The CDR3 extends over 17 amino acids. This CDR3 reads CASSQDFPPGGRETQYF. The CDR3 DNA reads TGTGCCAGCAGCCAAGATTTTCCCCCGGGGGGGCGTGAGACCCAGTACTTC.

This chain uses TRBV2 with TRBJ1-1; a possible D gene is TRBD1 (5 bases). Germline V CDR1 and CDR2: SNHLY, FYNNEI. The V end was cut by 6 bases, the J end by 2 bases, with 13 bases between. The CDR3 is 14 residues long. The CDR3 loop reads CASRPRVLNTEAFF. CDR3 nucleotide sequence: TGTGCCAGCAGGCCCAGGGTCCTCAACACTGAAGCTTTCTTT.